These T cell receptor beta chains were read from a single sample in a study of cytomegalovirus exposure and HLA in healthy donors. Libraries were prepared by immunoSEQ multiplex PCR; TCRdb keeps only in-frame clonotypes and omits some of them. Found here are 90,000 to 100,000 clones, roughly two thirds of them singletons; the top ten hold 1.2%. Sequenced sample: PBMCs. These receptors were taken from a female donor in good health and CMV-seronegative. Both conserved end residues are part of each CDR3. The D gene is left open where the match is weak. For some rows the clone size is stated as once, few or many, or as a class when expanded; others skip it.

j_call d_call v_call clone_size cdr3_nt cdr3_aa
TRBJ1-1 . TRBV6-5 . TGTGCCAGCATATCGATACAGGGGAACACTGAAGCTTTCTTT CASISIQGNTEAFF
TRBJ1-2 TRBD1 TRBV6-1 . TGTGCCAGCAGTCGGGACAGGGAGGGTGGCTACACCTTC CASSRDREGGYTF
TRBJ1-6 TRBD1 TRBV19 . TGTGCCAGTAGCCGGGACAGGGGGCGATCACCCCTCCACTTT CASSRDRGRSPLHF
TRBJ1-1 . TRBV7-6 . TGTGCCAGCAGCTTACTCCACGGTATCGCTGAAGCTTTCTTT CASSLLHGIAEAFF
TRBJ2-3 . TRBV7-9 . TGTGCCAGCAGCTTACTAGATACGCAGTATTTT CASSLLDTQYF
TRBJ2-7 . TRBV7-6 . TGTGCCAGCAGCCCAGGGCGCGCGTACGAGCAGTACTTC CASSPGRAYEQYF
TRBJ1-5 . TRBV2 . TGTGCCAGCAGGGAGAAGGGGGTGGATCAGCCCCAGCATTTT CASREKGVDQPQHF
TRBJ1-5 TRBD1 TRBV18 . TGTGCCAGCTCACCAAACAGGGGCCCCAATCAGCCCCAGCATTTT CASSPNRGPNQPQHF
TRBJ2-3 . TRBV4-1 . TGCGCCAGCAGCACGCGGGACAGAAGCACAGATACGCAGTATTTT CASSTRDRSTDTQYF
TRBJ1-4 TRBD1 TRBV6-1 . TGTGCCAGCAGCGAAAAAACCGGGACAGGGCAAGAAAAACTGTTTTTT CASSEKTGTGQEKLFF
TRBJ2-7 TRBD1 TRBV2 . TGTGCCAGCATGGGGGGGACAGGGGCCTACGAGCAGTACTTC CASMGGTGAYEQYF
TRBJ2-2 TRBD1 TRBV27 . TGTGCCAGCAGTTCGACAGGGATGAACACCGGGGAGCTGTTTTTT CASSSTGMNTGELFF
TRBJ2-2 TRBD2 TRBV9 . TGTGCCAGCAGCGCGGCCCCAGGACTAGCACCCGGGGAGCTGTTTTTT CASSAAPGLAPGELFF
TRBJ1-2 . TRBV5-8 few TGTGCCAGCAGCTTGCGGACTGACTATGGCTACACCTTC CASSLRTDYGYTF
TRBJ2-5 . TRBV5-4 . TGTGCCAGCAGCTTTTTAGCAGAGACCCAGTACTTC CASSFLAETQYF
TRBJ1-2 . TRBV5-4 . TGTGCCAGCAGCCACATATCCGGACAGTCTAACTATGGCTACACCTTC CASSHISGQSNYGYTF
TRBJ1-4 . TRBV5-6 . TGTGCCAGCAGCTCGTTATCTCAGAGCGGGACAGAAAAACTGTTTTTT CASSSLSQSGTEKLFF
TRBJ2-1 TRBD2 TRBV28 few TGTGCCAGCAGTCACAGCGGGGCCGCCTACAATGAGCAGTTCTTC CASSHSGAAYNEQFF
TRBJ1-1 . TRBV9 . TGTGCCAGCAGCGTAGCTGGTAGGGGGGGGACTGAAGCTTTCTTT CASSVAGRGGTEAFF
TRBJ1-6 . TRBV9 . TGTGCCAGCAGCGTGGCAGGTTTAGGCTCACCCCTCCACTTT CASSVAGLGSPLHF
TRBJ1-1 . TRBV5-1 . TGCGCCAGCAGCTTGGCTACAGAGAATTGGACTGAAGCTTTCTTT CASSLATENWTEAFF
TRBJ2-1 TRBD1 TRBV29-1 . TGCAGCGTTGAAGGCCGGGACAGAGCCTACAATGAGCAGTTCTTC CSVEGRDRAYNEQFF
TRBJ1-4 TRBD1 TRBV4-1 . TGCGCCAGCAGCCAAGATCCAGGAGGACAGGGTGGTGAAAAACTGTTTTTT CASSQDPGGQGGEKLFF
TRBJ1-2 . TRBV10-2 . TGCGCCAGCAGTGAGTCGAGGGTGGATGGCTACACCTTC CASSESRVDGYTF
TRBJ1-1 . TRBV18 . TGTGCCAGCTCATACAGGGCCCTAAACACTGAAGCTTTCTTT CASSYRALNTEAFF